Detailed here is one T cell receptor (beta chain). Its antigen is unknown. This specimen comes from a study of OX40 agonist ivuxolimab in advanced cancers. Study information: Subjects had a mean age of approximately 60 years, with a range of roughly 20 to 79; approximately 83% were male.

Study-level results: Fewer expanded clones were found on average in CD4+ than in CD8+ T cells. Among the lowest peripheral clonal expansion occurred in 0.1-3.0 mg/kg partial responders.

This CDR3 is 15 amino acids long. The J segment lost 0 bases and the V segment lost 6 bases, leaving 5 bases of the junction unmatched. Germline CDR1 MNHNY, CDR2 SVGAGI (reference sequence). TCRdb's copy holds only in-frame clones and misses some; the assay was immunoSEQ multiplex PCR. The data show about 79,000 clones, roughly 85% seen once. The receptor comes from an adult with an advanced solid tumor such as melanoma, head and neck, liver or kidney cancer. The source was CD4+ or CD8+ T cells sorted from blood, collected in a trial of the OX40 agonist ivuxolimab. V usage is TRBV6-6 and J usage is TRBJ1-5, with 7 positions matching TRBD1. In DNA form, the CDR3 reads TGTGCCAGCAGCCCCGGACAGGATAGCAATCAGCCCCAGCATTTT. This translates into CASSPGQDSNQPQHF.